This is a list of T cell receptor beta chains from one sample in a study of blood T cells in healthy people across ages. TCRdb reprocessed the 5' RACE reads via MiXCR and lists one record per CDR3 protein. The table has 850,000 to 1,000,000 distinct CDR3 sequences, about 44% seen once. The sample was blood. The receptors come from a man between 25 and 39 years old in good health. Each CDR3 is given with its conserved first and last residue. The D gene is left open where the match is weak. Not all rows give a size; the values are once, few, many and, for expanded clones, a class.

j_gene: TRBJ2-1; v_gene: TRBV24-1; abundance: few; d_gene: TRBD2; CDR3aa: CATSDYGLAGDEQFF; CDR3nt: TGTGCCACCAGTGATTATGGACTAGCGGGTGATGAGCAGTTCTTC
j_gene: TRBJ1-1; v_gene: TRBV30; abundance: .; d_gene: .; CDR3aa: CAWRERVGEAFF; CDR3nt: TGTGCCTGGAGAGAAAGGGTCGGCGAAGCTTTCTTT
j_gene: TRBJ2-5; v_gene: TRBV25-1; abundance: few; d_gene: TRBD2; CDR3aa: CASSEWGGGQETQYF; CDR3nt: TGTGCCAGCAGTGAATGGGGGGGGGGCCAAGAGACCCAGTACTTC
j_gene: TRBJ2-7; v_gene: TRBV5-6; abundance: .; d_gene: TRBD1; CDR3aa: CASSSIGQAIHYEQYF; CDR3nt: TGTGCCAGCAGCTCGATTGGACAGGCCATTCACTACGAGCAGTACTTC
j_gene: TRBJ2-5; v_gene: TRBV3-1; abundance: .; d_gene: TRBD1; CDR3aa: CASSQGTGAKTQYF; CDR3nt: TGTGCCAGCAGCCAAGGAACAGGGGCAAAGACCCAGTACTTC
j_gene: TRBJ2-4; v_gene: TRBV6-5; abundance: few; d_gene: .; CDR3aa: CASSYPDALAKNIQYF; CDR3nt: TGTGCCAGCAGTTACCCGGACGCTCTAGCCAAAAACATTCAGTACTTC
j_gene: TRBJ2-1; v_gene: TRBV18; abundance: .; d_gene: TRBD1; CDR3aa: CASSPDRHREQFF; CDR3nt: TGTGCCAGCTCACCGGACAGGCATCGCGAGCAGTTCTTC
j_gene: TRBJ2-1; v_gene: TRBV4-1; abundance: .; d_gene: TRBD2; CDR3aa: CASSQSLAGATYNKQFF; CDR3nt: TGCGCCAGCAGCCAATCTCTAGCGGGGGCTACCTACAATAAGCAGTTCTTC
j_gene: TRBJ2-1; v_gene: TRBV25-1; abundance: few; d_gene: TRBD2; CDR3aa: CASSLPGLANEQFF; CDR3nt: TGTGCCAGCAGTCTGCCGGGACTAGCCAATGAGCAGTTCTTC
j_gene: TRBJ2-7; v_gene: TRBV27; abundance: .; d_gene: .; CDR3aa: CASSLSSGSEQYF; CDR3nt: TGTGCCAGCAGTTTATCGTCGGGGAGCGAGCAGTACTTC
j_gene: TRBJ2-5; v_gene: TRBV2; abundance: .; d_gene: TRBD1; CDR3aa: CASNDRGQGLETQYF; CDR3nt: TGTGCCAGCAATGATCGTGGACAGGGGCTAGAGACCCAGTACTTC
j_gene: TRBJ1-1; v_gene: TRBV7-2; abundance: .; d_gene: TRBD1; CDR3aa: CANSLRWTGGSVNTEAFF; CDR3nt: TGTGCCAACAGCTTACGCTGGACAGGGGGCTCAGTGAACACTGAAGCTTTCTTT
j_gene: TRBJ1-1; v_gene: TRBV5-1; abundance: .; d_gene: TRBD1; CDR3aa: CASSSPTGGATEAFF; CDR3nt: TGCGCCAGCAGCAGCCCGACAGGGGGCGCGACTGAAGCTTTCTTT
j_gene: TRBJ1-1; v_gene: TRBV27; abundance: once; d_gene: .; CDR3aa: CASSELRGAEAFF; CDR3nt: TGTGCCAGCAGTGAATTGAGGGGGGCTGAAGCTTTCTTT
j_gene: TRBJ1-1; v_gene: TRBV18; abundance: .; d_gene: .; CDR3aa: CASSPSTGLNTEAFF; CDR3nt: TGTGCCAGCTCACCATCTACAGGGCTGAACACTGAGGCTTTCTTT
j_gene: TRBJ2-2; v_gene: TRBV20-1; abundance: .; d_gene: .; CDR3aa: CSARTGVDTGELFF; CDR3nt: TGCAGTGCTAGAACGGGGGTGGACACCGGGGAGCTGTTTTTT
j_gene: TRBJ2-3; v_gene: TRBV4-3; abundance: .; d_gene: .; CDR3aa: CASSQRGSSTDTQYF; CDR3nt: TGCGCCAGCAGCCAACGGGGTTCCAGCACAGATACGCAGTATTTT
j_gene: TRBJ1-2; v_gene: TRBV4-1; abundance: .; d_gene: .; CDR3aa: CASSQKEGRFIGYTF; CDR3nt: TGCGCCAGCAGCCAAAAGGAGGGCAGGTTTATCGGCTACACCTTC
j_gene: TRBJ1-2; v_gene: TRBV29-1; abundance: .; d_gene: TRBD1; CDR3aa: CSVTGGSYGYTF; CDR3nt: TGCAGCGTGACAGGGGGCAGCTATGGCTACACCTTC
j_gene: TRBJ2-7; v_gene: TRBV6-2/TRBV6-3; abundance: .; d_gene: .; CDR3aa: CASNNPRAPSYEQYF; CDR3nt: TGTGCCAGCAACAATCCCCGGGCCCCTTCCTACGAGCAGTACTTC
j_gene: TRBJ2-7; v_gene: TRBV24-1; abundance: few; d_gene: .; CDR3aa: CATSETTASTYEQYF; CDR3nt: TGTGCCACCAGTGAAACGACAGCTTCAACCTACGAGCAGTACTTC
j_gene: TRBJ2-5; v_gene: TRBV7-7; abundance: .; d_gene: .; CDR3aa: CASSTNPGNQETQYF; CDR3nt: TGTGCCAGCAGCACCAATCCGGGGAACCAAGAGACCCAGTACTTC
j_gene: TRBJ2-1; v_gene: TRBV20-1; abundance: .; d_gene: .; CDR3aa: CSARDSVRGSSYNEQFF; CDR3nt: TGCAGTGCTAGAGATTCGGTTAGAGGAAGCTCCTACAATGAGCAGTTCTTC
j_gene: TRBJ2-7; v_gene: TRBV29-1; abundance: .; d_gene: .; CDR3aa: CSYTRGPYEQYF; CDR3nt: TGTTCGTATACGAGGGGCCCCTACGAGCAGTACTTC
j_gene: TRBJ2-1; v_gene: TRBV5-1; abundance: .; d_gene: .; CDR3aa: CASSLRGGALGNEQFF; CDR3nt: TGCGCCAGCAGCTTGCGTGGGGGGGCTCTGGGCAATGAGCAGTTCTTC
j_gene: TRBJ2-7; v_gene: TRBV7-2; abundance: .; d_gene: TRBD1; CDR3aa: CASSDPGQGVAEQYF; CDR3nt: TGTGCCAGCAGCGACCCGGGACAGGGCGTTGCCGAGCAGTACTTC
j_gene: TRBJ1-2; v_gene: TRBV5-6; abundance: .; d_gene: TRBD1; CDR3aa: CASTPGGASFGYTF; CDR3nt: TGTGCCAGCACCCCAGGGGGCGCGTCTTTTGGCTACACCTTC
j_gene: TRBJ2-1; v_gene: TRBV7-9; abundance: .; d_gene: .; CDR3aa: CASSSIVGVLIRGETQFF; CDR3nt: TGTGCCAGCAGCTCAATTGTAGGGGTGTTGATACGAGGGGAGACCCAGTTCTTC
j_gene: TRBJ1-5; v_gene: TRBV3-1; abundance: few; d_gene: TRBD1; CDR3aa: CASSQAGQADQPQHF; CDR3nt: TGTGCCAGCAGCCAAGCCGGACAGGCCGATCAGCCCCAGCATTTT
j_gene: TRBJ2-4; v_gene: TRBV7-2; abundance: .; d_gene: TRBD2; CDR3aa: CAGSPGLAGGNIQYF; CDR3nt: TGTGCCGGCAGCCCGGGACTAGCGGGGGGAAACATTCAGTACTTC
j_gene: TRBJ2-7; v_gene: TRBV14; abundance: .; d_gene: TRBD2; CDR3aa: CASSRTSGGSIGEQYF; CDR3nt: TGTGCCAGCAGCCGCACCTCGGGGGGTTCAATAGGCGAGCAGTACTTC
j_gene: TRBJ2-7; v_gene: TRBV27; abundance: .; d_gene: .; CDR3aa: CAAQTPTYEQYF; CDR3nt: TGTGCCGCCCAGACTCCCACCTACGAGCAGTACTTC
j_gene: TRBJ2-5; v_gene: TRBV9; abundance: .; d_gene: .; CDR3aa: CASSVMQEADSETQYF; CDR3nt: TGTGCCAGCAGCGTAATGCAGGAGGCAGACTCGGAGACCCAGTACTTC
j_gene: TRBJ2-7; v_gene: TRBV2; abundance: .; d_gene: .; CDR3aa: CASKFEDFSSYEQYF; CDR3nt: TGTGCCAGCAAGTTCGAGGACTTTAGTTCCTACGAGCAGTACTTC
j_gene: TRBJ2-3; v_gene: TRBV9; abundance: few; d_gene: TRBD2; CDR3aa: CASSPSGGALDTQYF; CDR3nt: TGTGCCAGCAGCCCAAGCGGGGGGGCCTTGGATACGCAGTATTTT
j_gene: TRBJ2-7; v_gene: TRBV7-8; abundance: .; d_gene: TRBD1; CDR3aa: CASSIGGQAASYEQYF; CDR3nt: TGTGCCAGCAGCATTGGGGGACAGGCGGCTTCTTACGAGCAGTACTTC
j_gene: TRBJ2-5; v_gene: TRBV12-3/TRBV12-4; abundance: .; d_gene: TRBD2; CDR3aa: CASSLVAGGPRETQYF; CDR3nt: TGTGCCAGCAGTTTAGTAGCGGGGGGGCCACGAGAGACCCAGTACTTC
j_gene: TRBJ1-2; v_gene: TRBV4-1; abundance: few; d_gene: TRBD1; CDR3aa: CASSQPRQGAAYGYTF; CDR3nt: TGCGCCAGCAGCCAACCCAGACAGGGGGCGGCCTATGGCTACACCTTC
j_gene: TRBJ1-6; v_gene: TRBV20-1; abundance: few; d_gene: .; CDR3aa: CSASRGPYNSPLHF; CDR3nt: TGCAGTGCTAGTAGGGGACCCTATAATTCACCCCTCCACTTT
j_gene: TRBJ2-3; v_gene: TRBV7-8; abundance: .; d_gene: .; CDR3aa: CAGSQVGSTDTQYF; CDR3nt: TGTGCCGGCAGCCAAGTGGGCAGCACAGATACGCAGTATTTT
j_gene: TRBJ2-1; v_gene: TRBV7-9; abundance: few; d_gene: .; CDR3aa: CASRTGNEQFF; CDR3nt: TGTGCCAGCAGAACAGGGAATGAGCAGTTCTTC